Shown below are 9 T cell receptor beta chains from a single sample sequenced in a study of T cell responses to AZD1222 COVID-19 vaccine. TCRdb's copy holds only in-frame clones and misses some; the assay was immunoSEQ multiplex PCR. This table has 43,000 or so clones, around 90% appearing once. The material was peripheral blood, obtained 28 days after the second AZD1222 dose. The source of these receptors is an adult who received the AZD1222 COVID-19 vaccine.

CDR3 sequence reads: CASTRTGADTQYF. CDR3 nucleotide sequence: TGTGCCAGCACCCGTACAGGGGCAGATACGCAGTATTTT. The chain combines TRBV6-5 with TRBJ2-3; TRBD1 matches at 7 bases. CDR1 MNHEY and CDR2 SVGAGI come from the germline V gene. The V segment lost 7 bases and the J segment 4 bases; nucleotides outside the gene matches: 5. The length of the CDR3 is 13 residues.

This clone turned up a few times. The chain recombines TRBV25-1 with TRBJ2-5, with 7 bases identical to TRBD1. The CDR3 has 14 residues. Germline V gene data show CDR1 as MGHDK and CDR2 as SYGVNS. The V and J ends lost 3 bases and 0 bases, in that order; junction bases with no gene match: 1. The CDR3 region has the DNA TGTGCCAGCAGTGAGAGGGGGCACCAAGAGACCCAGTACTTC. This gives the protein CASSERGHQETQYF.

J is TRBJ2-2 and V is TRBV9; 10 bases are a match to TRBD1. The germline V gene has CDR1 SGDLS and CDR2 YYNGEE. CDR3 size: 15 residues. The V gene end was trimmed by 4 bases and the J gene end by 4 bases; junction bases not matched to a gene: 4. The CDR3 coding sequence is TGTGCCAGCAGCCGACAGGGGGCGGGCACCGGGGAGCTGTTTTTT. This gives the protein CASSRQGAGTGELFF.

The chain combines TRBV9 with TRBJ1-1; no reliable D call. This CDR3 spans 15 amino acids. Deletions cut 7 bases from V and 1 base from J, with 17 bases between. Germline V CDR1 and CDR2: SGDLS, YYNGEE. CDR3 amino acids: CASEGVGGKNTEAFF. For the CDR3, the DNA is TGTGCCAGCGAGGGTGTTGGTGGTAAGAACACTGAAGCTTTCTTT.

This chain uses TRBV10-3 with TRBJ2-5, with 9 bases fitting TRBD2. V gave up 6 bases and J gave up 4 bases; unmatched junction bases: 9. Germline assignment: CDR1 ENHRY and CDR2 SYGVKD. The length of the CDR3 is 15 residues. The CDR3 loop is CAISTPAGGLETQYF. Written as DNA, the CDR3 is TGTGCCATCAGCACCCCAGCGGGGGGTCTAGAGACCCAGTACTTC.

The rearrangement uses TRBV10-1 and TRBJ1-1; 8 nucleotides line up with TRBD1. From germline, CDR1 is WNHNN and CDR2 SYGVQD (reference sequence). The CDR3 contains 13 residues. V lost 3 bases and J lost 8; bases outside the gene matches: 5. The CDR3 DNA follows: TGCGCCAGCAGTGAAACTGGGACAGGAGAAGCTTTCTTT. Its translation is CASSETGTGEAFF.

The chain is built from TRBV4-2 and TRBJ1-6, with D possibly matching TRBD1 (5 bases). CDR1 is LGHNA, CDR2 YNFKEQ, per germline. The V end lost 0 bases, the J end lost 10 bases, and 13 bases lay between the germline ends. The CDR3 loop spans 15 amino acids. This CDR3 reads CASSQDNQGQSPLHF. The DNA of the CDR3 is TGTGCCAGCAGCCAAGATAACCAGGGTCAATCACCCCTCCACTTT.

This clone has just a few counts. This chain uses TRBV5-4 with TRBJ2-3, with D uncertain. The CDR3 extends over 13 amino acids. V lost 0 bases to trimming and J lost 6 bases, with 8 bases between them. Germline loops: CDR1 SGHNT, CDR2 YYREEE (reference sequence). CDR3 in amino acids: CASSLGAADTQYF. CDR3 coding DNA: TGTGCCAGCAGCTTGGGAGCCGCGGATACGCAGTATTTT.

The chain joins TRBV19 to TRBJ1-6, with D uncertain. Germline values: CDR1 LNHDA, CDR2 SQIVND (reference sequence). The CDR3 is 20 amino acids. The V end was cut by 2 bases, the J end by 14 bases, with 34 bases between. For the CDR3, the DNA is TGTGCCAGTAGTATATCCCGGACCAGCATACAAGGCGGGGATATAGAGACCCTCCACTTT. The encoded protein is CASSISRTSIQGGDIETLHF.